This T cell receptor (beta chain) derives from a study of chemoradiotherapy in HPV16-positive cancers. Study in general: Functional T-cell assays on two HPV16-positive patients' cells defined candidate HPV-specific clones and common TCR motifs. Broader study findings: Only a couple of HPV16-positive patients supplied the functional HPV-specificity definition. Candidate HPV-specific clones and E7-related TCR motifs grew in tumor during treatment.

The CDR3 contains 14 residues. Trimming at V came to 0 bases and at J to 5 bases, leaving 7 bases not matched to a gene. Germline CDR1 reads GTSNPN; CDR2 reads SVGIG (reference sequence). A note on this clone: The target antigen is unknown.

Using immunoSEQ multiplex PCR, the repertoire was profiled, and TCRdb retains in-frame clones only, with some absent. The sample contains fewer than 10,000 clones, around 85% of which appear only once. This specimen was blood, taken from a patient who underwent chemoradiotherapy. The receptor's source is a human donor with HPV-associated anogenital cancer. The J gene is TRBJ2-7, the V gene TRBV30; 7 nucleotides align to TRBD1. The CDR3 DNA reads TGTGCCTGGAGTGTACCCGGACAGGCCCACGAGCAGTACTTC. As protein: CAWSVPGQAHEQYF.